This TCR beta chain is from a study of cytomegalovirus exposure and HLA in healthy donors. Findings of the study overall: Most subjects' HLA-A and HLA-B alleles were reportedly predicted from TCR beta sequences. Most of the TCR beta V segments (in an earlier analysis) were productive either about 87% or about 30% of the time. Three of the chains that were CMV-associated were confirmed in vitro to be specific for CMV antigens.

Regarding donors, all were healthy bone marrow donors. Both 60 Vbeta primers and 13 Jbeta primers went into the PCR. Clones were read by immunoSEQ multiplex PCR, and TCRdb kept only the in-frame ones, dropping some. The sample carries roughly 150,000 clones, more than 65% recorded once. The CDR3 consists of 14 residues. With 6 bases removed from V and 4 bases from J, the gap between germline ends came to 12 bases. Looked up from germline, CDR1 is MDHEN and CDR2 is SYDVKM. Remarks on this clone: The antigen is unknown.

The chain combines TRBV28 with TRBJ2-2; D is perhaps TRBD2 (6 bases). The receptor's source is a man aged 50 to 59 in good health and CMV-seropositive. What was sequenced was PBMCs. The CDR3 loop is CASRPGLRTGELFF. CDR3 DNA: TGTGCCAGCAGACCGGGACTTCGCACCGGGGAGCTGTTTTTT.